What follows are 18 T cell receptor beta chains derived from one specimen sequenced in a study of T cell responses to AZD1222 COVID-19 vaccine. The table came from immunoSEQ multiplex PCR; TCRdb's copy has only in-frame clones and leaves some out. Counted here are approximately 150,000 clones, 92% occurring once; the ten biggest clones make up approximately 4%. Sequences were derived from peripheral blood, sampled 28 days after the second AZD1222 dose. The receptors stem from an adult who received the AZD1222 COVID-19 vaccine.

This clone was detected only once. The CDR3 DNA reads as TGTGCCAGCAGGAACAGCGCAAGTGCCCCAACCCGGCAGTACTTC. This gives the protein CASRNSASAPTRQYF. J is TRBJ2-7 and V is TRBV27; D gene ambiguous. Germline V lookup: CDR1 MNHEY, CDR2 SMNVEV (reference sequence). CDR3 length: 15 residues. Trimming shortened V by 6 bases and J by 9 bases, and 24 bases separated the two germline ends.

CDR3 in amino acids: CASSLSSRDEAFF. CDR3 nucleotides: TGTGCCAGCAGCTTATCCAGTAGGGATGAAGCTTTCTTT. This sequence joins TRBV7-9 and TRBJ1-1; D not certain. Trimming pared 2 bases from V and 7 bases from J, leaving 11 bases between. The CDR3 has 13 amino acids. Looked up from germline, CDR1 is SEHNR and CDR2 is FQNEAQ (reference sequence).

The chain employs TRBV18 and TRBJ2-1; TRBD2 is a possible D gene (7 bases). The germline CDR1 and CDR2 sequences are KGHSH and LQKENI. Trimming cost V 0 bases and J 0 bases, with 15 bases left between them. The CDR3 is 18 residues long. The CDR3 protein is CASSPPGGGLFSYNEQFF. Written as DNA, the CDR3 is TGTGCCAGCTCACCACCTGGCGGGGGCCTTTTCTCCTACAATGAGCAGTTCTTC.

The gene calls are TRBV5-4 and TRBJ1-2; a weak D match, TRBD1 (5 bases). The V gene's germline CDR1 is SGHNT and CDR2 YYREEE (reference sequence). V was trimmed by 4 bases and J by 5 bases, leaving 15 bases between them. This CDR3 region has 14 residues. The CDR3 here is CASSTYGGWYGYTF. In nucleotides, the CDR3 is TGTGCCAGCAGCACGTACGGGGGTTGGTATGGCTACACCTTC.

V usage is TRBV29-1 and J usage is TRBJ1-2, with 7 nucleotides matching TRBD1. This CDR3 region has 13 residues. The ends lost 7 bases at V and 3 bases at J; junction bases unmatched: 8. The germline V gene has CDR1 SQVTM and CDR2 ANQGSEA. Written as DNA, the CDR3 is TGCAGCGCAGGAGGGGGCGAGGACTATGGCTACACCTTC. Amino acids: CSAGGGEDYGYTF.

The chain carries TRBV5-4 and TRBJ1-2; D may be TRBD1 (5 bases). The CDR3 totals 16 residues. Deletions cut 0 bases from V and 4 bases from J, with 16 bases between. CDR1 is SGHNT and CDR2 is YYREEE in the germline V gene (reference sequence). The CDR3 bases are TGTGCCAGCAGCTTGGAAGGTGGGGCTATGAGCTATGGCTACACCTTC. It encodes CASSLEGGAMSYGYTF.

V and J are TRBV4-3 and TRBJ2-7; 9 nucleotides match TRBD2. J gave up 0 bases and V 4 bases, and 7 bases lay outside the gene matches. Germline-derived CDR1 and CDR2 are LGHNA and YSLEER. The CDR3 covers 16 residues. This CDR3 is CASSPTTRGGSYEQYF. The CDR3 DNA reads TGCGCCAGCAGCCCCACGACGCGGGGGGGCTCCTACGAGCAGTACTTC.

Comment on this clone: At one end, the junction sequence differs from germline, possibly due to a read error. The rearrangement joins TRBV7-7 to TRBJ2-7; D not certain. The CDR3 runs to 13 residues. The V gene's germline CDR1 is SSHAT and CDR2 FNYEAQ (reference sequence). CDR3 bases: TGTGCTAGCAGCTTAGACCTTTCCGCCGAGCAGTACTTC. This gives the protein CASSLDLSAEQYF.

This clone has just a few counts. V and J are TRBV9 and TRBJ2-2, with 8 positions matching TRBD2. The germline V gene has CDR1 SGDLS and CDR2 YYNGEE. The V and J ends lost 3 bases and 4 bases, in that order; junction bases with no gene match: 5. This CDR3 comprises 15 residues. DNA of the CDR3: TGTGCCAGCAGCGGTAGCGGGGCCAGCACCGGGGAGCTGTTTTTT. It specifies CASSGSGASTGELFF.

CDR3 coding DNA: TGTGCCAGCAGTTACCTGACAGGGAGTGCAACTAATGAAAAACTGTTTTTT. It codes for CASSYLTGSATNEKLFF. This chain links TRBV6-2 or TRBV6-3 with TRBJ1-4, with 7 bases lining up with TRBD1. V dropped 2 bases and J dropped 0; count of bases not matched to a gene: 6. The CDR3 consists of 17 residues. CDR1 MNHEY and CDR2 SVGEGT come from the germline V gene.

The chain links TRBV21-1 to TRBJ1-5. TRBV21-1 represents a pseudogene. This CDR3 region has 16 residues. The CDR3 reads CASRSWQSYSNQPQHF. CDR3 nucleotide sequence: TGTGCCAGCAGGAGTTGGCAGTCCTATAGCAATCAGCCCCAGCATTTT.

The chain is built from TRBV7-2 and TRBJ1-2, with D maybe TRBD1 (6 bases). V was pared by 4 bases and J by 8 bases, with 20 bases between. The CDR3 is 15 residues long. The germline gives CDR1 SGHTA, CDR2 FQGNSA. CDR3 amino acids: CASSSYLNRVGGYTF. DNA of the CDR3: TGTGCCAGCAGCTCCTACCTAAACAGGGTTGGGGGCTACACCTTC.

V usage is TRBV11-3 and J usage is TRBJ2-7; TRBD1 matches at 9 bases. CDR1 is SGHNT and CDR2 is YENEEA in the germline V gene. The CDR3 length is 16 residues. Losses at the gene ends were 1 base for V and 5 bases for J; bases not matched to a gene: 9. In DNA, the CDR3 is TGTGCCAGCAGCTTAGGAGGACAGGGGTCGAAACACGAGCAGTACTTC. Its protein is CASSLGGQGSKHEQYF.

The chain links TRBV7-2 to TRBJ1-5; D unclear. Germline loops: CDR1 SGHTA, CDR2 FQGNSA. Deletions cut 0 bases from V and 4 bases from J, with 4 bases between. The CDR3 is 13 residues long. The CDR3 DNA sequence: TGTGCCAGCAGCTTAGCTCCGAATCAGCCCCAGCATTTT. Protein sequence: CASSLAPNQPQHF.

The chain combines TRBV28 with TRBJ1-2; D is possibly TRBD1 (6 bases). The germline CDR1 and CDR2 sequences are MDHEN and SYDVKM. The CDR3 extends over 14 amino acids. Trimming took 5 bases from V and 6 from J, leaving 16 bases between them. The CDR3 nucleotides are TGTGCCAGCAGTAGGGCCAGGGGAACGCATGGCTACACCTTC. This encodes CASSRARGTHGYTF.

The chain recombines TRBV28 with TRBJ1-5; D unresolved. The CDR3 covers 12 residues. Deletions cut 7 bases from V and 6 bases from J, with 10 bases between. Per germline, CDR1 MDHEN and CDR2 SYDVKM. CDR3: CASNWGGQPQHF. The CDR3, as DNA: TGTGCCAGCAACTGGGGAGGTCAGCCCCAGCATTTT.

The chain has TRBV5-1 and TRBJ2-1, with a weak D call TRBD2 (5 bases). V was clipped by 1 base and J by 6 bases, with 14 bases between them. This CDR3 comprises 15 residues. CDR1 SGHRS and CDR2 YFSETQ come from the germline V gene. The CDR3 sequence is CASSLKEAFPNEQFF. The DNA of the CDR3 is TGCGCCAGCAGCTTGAAGGAGGCTTTCCCCAATGAGCAGTTCTTC.

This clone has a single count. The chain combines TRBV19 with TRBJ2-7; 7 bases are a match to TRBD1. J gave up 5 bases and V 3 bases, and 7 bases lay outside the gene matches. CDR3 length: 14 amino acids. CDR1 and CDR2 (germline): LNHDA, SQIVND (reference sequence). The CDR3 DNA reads TGTGCCAGTAGTATGAGGGGGCTAAGAAACGAGCAGTACTTC. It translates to CASSMRGLRNEQYF.